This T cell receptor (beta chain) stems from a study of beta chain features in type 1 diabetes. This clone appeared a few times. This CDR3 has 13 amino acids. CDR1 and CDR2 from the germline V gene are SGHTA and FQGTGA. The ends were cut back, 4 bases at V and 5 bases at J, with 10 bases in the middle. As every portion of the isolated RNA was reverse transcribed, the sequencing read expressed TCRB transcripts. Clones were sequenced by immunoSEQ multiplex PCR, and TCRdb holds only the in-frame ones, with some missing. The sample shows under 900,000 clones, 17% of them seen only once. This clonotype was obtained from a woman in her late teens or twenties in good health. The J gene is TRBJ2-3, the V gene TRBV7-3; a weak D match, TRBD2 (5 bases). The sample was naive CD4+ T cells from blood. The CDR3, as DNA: TGTGCCAGCAGCTCAGACGGGGTAGATACGCAGTATTTT. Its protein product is CASSSDGVDTQYF.